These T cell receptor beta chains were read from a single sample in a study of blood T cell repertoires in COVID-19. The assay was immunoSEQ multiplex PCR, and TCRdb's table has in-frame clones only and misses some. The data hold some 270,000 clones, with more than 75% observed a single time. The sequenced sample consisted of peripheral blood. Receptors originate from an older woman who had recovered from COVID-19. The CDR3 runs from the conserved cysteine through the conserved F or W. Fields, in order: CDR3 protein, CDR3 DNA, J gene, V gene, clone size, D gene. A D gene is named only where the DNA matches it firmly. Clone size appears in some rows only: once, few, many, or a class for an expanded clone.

CDR3aa: CASRGRDRGGVSGANVLTF; CDR3nt: TGTGCCAGCAGGGGCCGGGACAGGGGAGGGGTCTCTGGGGCCAACGTCCTGACTTTC; j_gene: TRBJ2-6; v_gene: TRBV2; abundance: .; d_gene: TRBD1
CDR3aa: CASRPGSGLAGAETQYF; CDR3nt: TGTGCCAGCAGGCCCGGATCGGGTCTAGCGGGGGCCGAGACCCAGTACTTC; j_gene: TRBJ2-5; v_gene: TRBV5-4; abundance: .; d_gene: TRBD2
CDR3aa: CASTSWGTSGGRGYEQYF; CDR3nt: TGTGCCAGCACCTCCTGGGGAACTAGCGGGGGAAGGGGCTACGAGCAGTACTTC; j_gene: TRBJ2-7; v_gene: TRBV27; abundance: .; d_gene: TRBD2
CDR3aa: CASSESRQPNQPQHF; CDR3nt: TGCGCCAGCAGTGAGTCGCGACAGCCTAATCAGCCCCAGCATTTT; j_gene: TRBJ1-5; v_gene: TRBV10-2; abundance: .; d_gene: .
CDR3aa: CASSVGRRDTEAFF; CDR3nt: TGTGCCAGCAGCGTAGGCAGGAGGGACACTGAAGCTTTCTTT; j_gene: TRBJ1-1; v_gene: TRBV9; abundance: .; d_gene: .
CDR3aa: CASSLGLAGYQETQYF; CDR3nt: TGTGCCAGCAGTCTGGGACTAGCGGGGTACCAAGAGACCCAGTACTTC; j_gene: TRBJ2-5; v_gene: TRBV3-1/TRBV3-2; abundance: .; d_gene: TRBD2
CDR3aa: CASSFRGQGGNQPQHF; CDR3nt: TGTGCCAGCAGTTTTCGAGGACAGGGGGGCAATCAGCCCCAGCATTTT; j_gene: TRBJ1-5; v_gene: TRBV27; abundance: .; d_gene: TRBD1
CDR3aa: CASSPRKGELFF; CDR3nt: TGTGCCAGCAGCCCGCGTAAGGGGGAGCTGTTTTTT; j_gene: TRBJ2-2; v_gene: TRBV7-2; abundance: .; d_gene: .
CDR3aa: CASRYNPGVRQPQHF; CDR3nt: TGTGCCAGTAGATATAACCCGGGGGTTAGGCAGCCCCAGCATTTT; j_gene: TRBJ1-5; v_gene: TRBV19; abundance: .; d_gene: .
CDR3aa: CASSFKTGLRTDTQYF; CDR3nt: TGTGCCAGCAGCTTTAAAACGGGACTGCGCACAGATACGCAGTATTTT; j_gene: TRBJ2-3; v_gene: TRBV7-9; abundance: .; d_gene: .
CDR3aa: CATARGSYEQYF; CDR3nt: TGTGCCACGGCCCGAGGATCCTACGAGCAGTACTTC; j_gene: TRBJ2-7; v_gene: TRBV10-3; abundance: .; d_gene: .
CDR3aa: CASLSTGLGETQYF; CDR3nt: TGTGCCAGCCTATCCACAGGGCTAGGAGAGACCCAGTACTTC; j_gene: TRBJ2-5; v_gene: TRBV7-9; abundance: .; d_gene: .
CDR3aa: CASSIATGGMDEQYF; CDR3nt: TGTGCCAGTAGTATTGCTACAGGGGGTATGGACGAGCAGTACTTC; j_gene: TRBJ2-7; v_gene: TRBV19; abundance: once; d_gene: TRBD1
CDR3aa: CASSQQSGGAGNQPQHF; CDR3nt: TGTGCCAGCAGTCAACAATCAGGGGGCGCCGGCAATCAGCCCCAGCATTTT; j_gene: TRBJ1-5; v_gene: TRBV6-6; abundance: .; d_gene: TRBD1
CDR3aa: CASSDRGINEQFF; CDR3nt: TGTGCCAGTAGTGACAGGGGCATCAATGAGCAGTTCTTC; j_gene: TRBJ2-1; v_gene: TRBV19; abundance: .; d_gene: TRBD1